Below, 15 T cell receptor beta chains from the same sample are listed, as sequenced in a study of cytomegalovirus exposure and HLA in healthy donors. Assay: immunoSEQ multiplex PCR; the TCRdb copy retains only in-frame clones and omits some. The sample lists around 400,000 clones; 80% to 90% were seen once. The sample comprised PBMCs. These receptors came from a woman aged 18-29 years in good health and CMV-seronegative.

The CDR3 coding sequence is TGTGCCAGCAGCGCCCACAGGGACGCGTACACTGAAGCTTTCTTT. It is translated as CASSAHRDAYTEAFF. This rearrangement joins TRBV7-1 to TRBJ1-1; a possible D gene is TRBD1 (6 bases). TRBV7-1 is an open reading frame whose function is uncertain. V was trimmed by 5 bases and J by 3 bases, leaving 16 bases between them. This CDR3 has 15 amino acids.

Only a few counts were recorded for this clone. The same CDR3 also results from other DNA sequences found in this sample. The rearrangement joins TRBV5-1 to TRBJ2-2; 9 positions agree with TRBD1. With V trimmed by 4 bases and J by 4 bases, 2 bases remained unmatched. There are 14 residues in the CDR3. Germline loops: CDR1 SGHRS, CDR2 YFSETQ. CDR3 coding DNA: TGCGCCAGCAGCCCGGGACAGGGCACCGGGGAGCTGTTTTTT. This gives the protein CASSPGQGTGELFF.

The gene calls are TRBV14 and TRBJ2-1; D may be TRBD1 (5 bases). V was pared by 8 bases and J by 0 bases, with 5 bases between. CDR1 and CDR2 from the germline V gene are SGHDN and FVKESK. The CDR3 covers 12 residues. This CDR3 reads CASGASYNEQFF. The CDR3 DNA follows: TGTGCCAGCGGGGCCTCCTACAATGAGCAGTTCTTC.

This chain joins TRBV13 and TRBJ2-3, with D possibly being TRBD1 (5 bases). The CDR3 contains 14 residues. V lost 5 bases and J 4 bases, leaving 13 bases between the germline ends. CDR1 and CDR2 (germline): PRHDT, FYEKMQ (reference sequence). CDR3: CASSTGRAPDTQYF. CDR3 coding DNA: TGTGCCAGCAGCACAGGACGGGCCCCAGATACGCAGTATTTT. The whole variable domain, filled in from reference TRBV13 and TRBJ2-3, reads AAGVIQSPRHLIKEKRETATLKCYPIPRHDTVYWYQQGPGQDPQFLISFYEKMQSDKGSIPDRFSAQQFSDYHSELNMSSLELGDSALYFCASSTGRAPDTQYFGPGTRLTVL.

The chain combines TRBV6-5 with TRBJ2-1; D call uncertain. The CDR3 covers 13 residues. The V gene lost 6 bases and the J gene lost 5 bases, with 11 bases spanning the gap. Per the germline V gene, CDR1 is MNHEY and CDR2 is SVGAGI. The CDR3 nucleotides read TGTGCCAGCAGCGTTATATCTCACAATGAGCAGTTCTTC. Protein: CASSVISHNEQFF.

The V gene is TRBV27, the J gene TRBJ2-5; 7 positions match TRBD2. V shed 4 bases, J shed 4 bases, and the junction held 3 bases outside the gene matches. This CDR3 spans 13 amino acids. Germline CDR1 reads MNHEY; CDR2 reads SMNVEV (reference sequence). The CDR3 loop is CASSWTSSETQYF. CDR3 in DNA: TGTGCCAGCAGTTGGACTAGTTCAGAGACCCAGTACTTC.

The V and J genes are TRBV27 and TRBJ2-1, with D maybe TRBD2 (5 bases). The ends were cut back, 2 bases at V and 3 bases at J, with 8 bases in the middle. There are 14 residues in the CDR3. The germline V gene encodes CDR1 MNHEY and CDR2 SMNVEV (reference sequence). This CDR3 reads CASSLGRGYNEQFF. The CDR3 nucleotides read TGTGCCAGCAGTTTAGGACGGGGCTACAATGAGCAGTTCTTC.

The V gene is TRBV28, the J gene TRBJ2-5, with TRBD2 matching 8 bases. The V gene's germline CDR1 is MDHEN and CDR2 SYDVKM. CDR3 length equals 15 residues. J was trimmed by 5 bases and V by 5 bases; bases with no gene match: 10. The chain's CDR3 is CASSNTGTRRETQYF. CDR3 DNA: TGTGCCAGCAGTAACACCGGGACTAGGAGGGAGACCCAGTACTTC.

This clone was seen once. This sequence joins TRBV6-6 and TRBJ1-1; weak D call: TRBD1 (6 bases). The V and J ends lost 7 bases and 4 bases respectively, with 13 bases between them. The CDR3 sequence is 13 residues long. Germline V gene sequence: CDR1 MNHNY, CDR2 SVGAGI (reference sequence). The CDR3 region has the DNA TGTGCCAGCACCAGGACAGACCGCACTGAAGCTTTCTTT. Translating gives CASTRTDRTEAFF.

This clone was seen a handful of times. The gene calls are TRBV7-9 and TRBJ1-2; D gene ambiguous. The V end was cut by 1 base, the J end by 4 bases, with 10 bases between. Germline V gene sequence: CDR1 SEHNR, CDR2 FQNEAQ (reference sequence). The CDR3 runs 14 residues. The CDR3 DNA reads TGTGCCAGCAGCTTAGGGCAGGTTGGCTATGGCTACACCTTC. Amino acid sequence: CASSLGQVGYGYTF.

Here the CDR3 DNA reads TGTGCCAGCAGTTTTCCAACTAGCGGGACGAGCTCCTACAATGAGCAGTTCTTC. Residues: CASSFPTSGTSSYNEQFF. The V gene is TRBV28, the J gene TRBJ2-1, with 10 bases matching TRBD2. The CDR3 length is 18 residues. The V and J ends lost 3 bases and 0 bases, in that order; junction bases with no gene match: 8. Germline V gene sequence: CDR1 MDHEN, CDR2 SYDVKM.

The chain carries TRBV2 and TRBJ1-5, with D possibly being TRBD1 (6 bases). Between the trimmed V and J ends, which lost 4 bases and 4 bases, there was a span of 14 bases. Germline values: CDR1 SNHLY, CDR2 FYNNEI. There are 15 residues in the CDR3. CDR3 DNA sequence: TGTGCCAGCAGTGGTCGGACAGATGTAAATCAGCCCCAGCATTTT. Encoded protein: CASSGRTDVNQPQHF.

This clone was counted only a few times. The rearrangement uses TRBV28 and TRBJ1-5; D is unclear. CDR1 and CDR2 (germline): MDHEN, SYDVKM. The V end was cut by 1 base, the J end by 11 bases, with 15 bases between. The CDR3 totals 14 residues. The CDR3, as DNA: TGTGCCAGCAGTTTATATCAGGCGCCAACGGCCCAGCATTTT. Residues: CASSLYQAPTAQHF. Using reference TRBV28 and TRBJ1-5 for the parts outside the CDR3, the full variable domain is DVKVTQSSRYLVKRTGEKVFLECVQDMDHENMFWYRQDPGLGLRLIYFSYDVKMKEKGDIPEGYSVSREKKERFSLILESASTNQTSMYLCASSLYQAPTAQHFGDGTRLSIL.

V gene TRBV6-1 combines with J gene TRBJ2-7, with 9 bases matching TRBD2. The V gene end was trimmed by 5 bases and the J gene end by 5 bases; junction bases not matched to a gene: 4. This CDR3 is 13 amino acids long. Germline V gives CDR1 MNHNS, CDR2 SASEGT. CDR3 in amino acids: CASSPGLADEQYF. The DNA of the CDR3 is TGTGCCAGCAGTCCGGGACTAGCAGACGAGCAGTACTTC.

This chain uses TRBV5-1 with TRBJ2-3; 11 bases match TRBD2. Looked up from germline, CDR1 is SGHRS and CDR2 is YFSETQ. Trimming at V came to 0 bases and at J to 6 bases, leaving 15 bases not matched to a gene. This CDR3 has 19 residues. CDR3 residues: CASSLAPRLAGIREDTQYF. CDR3 DNA: TGCGCCAGCAGCTTGGCGCCGCGACTAGCGGGGATTAGGGAGGATACGCAGTATTTT.